Shown below are 26 T cell receptor beta chains from a single sample sequenced in a study of OX40 agonist ivuxolimab in advanced cancers. Library preparation employed the immunoSEQ multiplex PCR assay. The source is immuneACCESS, and TCRdb retained only in-frame sequences with V and J called. Part of the clones is not carried over; for the studies checked, unresolved V genes explain less than half of this, and the remainder is unexplained. This sample comprises tens of thousands of clones, over 80% of them detected only once. The top ten clones comprise roughly 8.6% of the sample. The specimen comprised CD4+ or CD8+ T cells sorted from blood, sampled in a trial of the OX40 agonist ivuxolimab. These receptors were collected from an adult with an advanced solid tumor such as melanoma, head and neck, liver or kidney cancer.

The V call is TRBV7-9, the J call TRBJ2-7; 9 bases match TRBD1. V trimming: 5 bases; J trimming: 2 bases; junction bases outside the gene matches: 13. Germline values: CDR1 SEHNR, CDR2 FQNEAQ (reference sequence). There are 17 residues in the CDR3. CDR3 amino acids: CASSLKSGQGSPYEQYF. CDR3 DNA sequence: TGTGCCAGCAGCCTGAAGTCGGGACAGGGCTCGCCCTACGAGCAGTACTTC.

This chain connects TRBV7-9 to TRBJ2-6; the D is unclear. V lost 2 bases and J lost 0, with 8 bases in between. Germline lookup yields CDR1 SEHNR and CDR2 FQNEAQ (reference sequence). This CDR3 is built from 16 residues. The DNA for the CDR3 is TGTGCCAGCAGCTTAATGAGGCGCTCTGGGGCCAACGTCCTGACTTTC. This gives the protein CASSLMRRSGANVLTF.

The V call is TRBV4-3, the J call TRBJ2-7; no definite D call. This CDR3 spans 18 amino acids. V shed 1 base and J shed 7 bases, with 26 bases lying between them. CDR1 LGHNA and CDR2 YSLEER come from the germline V gene. The chain's CDR3 is CASSQGAGFPEVSEEQYF. DNA of the CDR3: TGCGCCAGCAGCCAAGGGGCAGGTTTCCCAGAAGTAAGTGAGGAGCAGTACTTC.

This rearrangement joins TRBV7-9 to TRBJ2-7; 7 positions match TRBD1. Germline assignment: CDR1 SEHNR and CDR2 FQNEAQ (reference sequence). This CDR3 is built from 14 residues. Unmatched junction bases numbered 10, after V lost 5 bases and J lost 6 bases. This chain's CDR3 is CASSRGQRTGEQYF. The CDR3 DNA reads TGTGCCAGCAGCCGGGGACAGAGGACCGGCGAGCAGTACTTC.

The rearrangement uses TRBV10-2 and TRBJ1-2; 8 bases fit TRBD1. This CDR3 spans 12 amino acids. J lost 8 bases, V lost 7 bases, and 6 bases had no gene match. The V gene's germline CDR1 is WSHSY and CDR2 SAAADI. The CDR3 DNA reads as TGCGCCAGCAAGGAGACAGGGGAAGGCTACACCTTC. This gives the protein CASKETGEGYTF.

The chain has TRBV10-2 and TRBJ2-5; 7 bases align to TRBD2. The trim removed 7 bases at V and 3 bases at J, leaving 11 bases unmatched. Germline V gives CDR1 WSHSY, CDR2 SAAADI. The CDR3 runs 15 residues. As DNA, the CDR3 is TGCGCCAGCATGGGGATAGGACTAGACGAAGAGACCCAGTACTTC. Amino acid sequence: CASMGIGLDEETQYF.

This clone was seen once. The genes are TRBV7-8 and TRBJ1-4, with 9 bases aligning to TRBD1. CDR1 and CDR2 from the germline V gene are SGHVS and FQNEAQ. With 3 bases clipped from V and 8 bases from J, the junction kept 4 bases outside the gene matches. The CDR3 consists of 14 residues. CDR3 in amino acids: CASSLGTGYEKLFF. The CDR3 DNA sequence: TGTGCCAGCAGCTTGGGGACAGGGTACGAAAAACTGTTTTTT.

V and J are TRBV9 and TRBJ2-1, with 8 bases fitting TRBD1. Germline lookup yields CDR1 SGDLS and CDR2 YYNGEE. Trimming removed 4 bases from V and 7 bases from J; junction bases left unmatched: 4. This CDR3 contains 13 residues. The CDR3 region is CASSPRQGNEQFF. For the CDR3, the DNA is TGTGCCAGCAGCCCCCGACAGGGGAATGAGCAGTTCTTC.

This clone was recorded once. This chain uses TRBV4-2 with TRBJ1-2; no clear D. This CDR3 comprises 15 residues. Germline lookup yields CDR1 LGHNA and CDR2 YNFKEQ. The V end lost 0 bases, the J end lost 8 bases, and 16 bases lay between the germline ends. The CDR3, as DNA: TGTGCCAGCAGCCAAGACGATCAAGGGATGGTCGGCTACACCTTC. This sequence encodes CASSQDDQGMVGYTF.

The table lists this clone with a count of one. This sequence joins TRBV7-8 and TRBJ2-7; D is ambiguous. V shed 5 bases and J shed 3 bases, with 11 bases lying between them. CDR1 is SGHVS and CDR2 is FQNEAQ in the germline V gene. This CDR3 has 13 amino acids. CDR3 residues: CASSPTENYEQYF. Written as DNA, the CDR3 is TGTGCCAGCAGCCCGACCGAGAACTACGAGCAGTACTTC.

The chain carries TRBV27 and TRBJ2-1; 14 bases line up with TRBD2. Losses at the gene ends were 6 bases for V and 10 bases for J; bases not matched to a gene: 11. The CDR3 contains 16 residues. CDR1 and CDR2 (germline): MNHEY, SMNVEV (reference sequence). CDR3 nucleotides: TGTGCCAGCAGAGGAGCCGGACTAGCGGGGGGCGGGGAGCAGTTCTTC. As protein: CASRGAGLAGGGEQFF.

There are a few counts of this clone. The chain joins TRBV7-9 to TRBJ2-1; possibly TRBD2 for D (6 bases). The CDR3 sequence is 15 residues long. The V and J ends lost 5 bases and 4 bases respectively, with 15 bases between them. The germline CDR1 and CDR2 sequences are SEHNR and FQNEAQ (reference sequence). CDR3 sequence reads: CASSLGGAQYNEQFF. CDR3 coding DNA: TGTGCCAGCAGCCTAGGAGGGGCGCAATACAATGAGCAGTTCTTC.

This clone has only a few counts. The genes are TRBV5-1 and TRBJ2-2; D is unclear. This CDR3 region has 12 residues. CDR1 is SGHRS and CDR2 is YFSETQ in the germline V gene. Trimming left V 5 bases short and J 2 bases short, with 4 bases between. The CDR3 DNA follows: TGCGCCAGCAGTTATAACACCGGGGAGCTGTTTTTT. Its translation is CASSYNTGELFF.

The rearrangement joins TRBV7-6 to TRBJ1-5; TRBD1 matches at 7 bases. The length of the CDR3 is 15 residues. CDR1 and CDR2 (germline): SGHVS, FNYEAQ. The V segment lost 2 bases and the J segment 6 bases; nucleotides outside the gene matches: 7. The CDR3 nucleotides are TGTGCCAGCAGCTTAAGGTCAGGGGGAGGTCAGCCCCAGCATTTT. Translating it yields CASSLRSGGGQPQHF.

The chain is built from TRBV6-5 and TRBJ1-5; maybe TRBD1 (5 bases). The CDR3 is made up of 14 amino acids. Trimming removed 4 bases from V and 9 bases from J, with 16 bases in between. The germline CDR1 and CDR2 sequences are MNHEY and SVGAGI. CDR3 DNA sequence: TGTGCCAGCAGTTTATGGAGGGGCCGGCCGCCCCAGCATTTT. It encodes CASSLWRGRPPQHF.

This clone has only one observation. The rearrangement joins TRBV5-5 to TRBJ2-7; D perhaps matches TRBD1 (6 bases). CDR1 and CDR2 from the germline V gene are SGHKS and YYEKEE (reference sequence). The ends were cut back, 5 bases at V and 6 bases at J, with 12 bases in the middle. The CDR3 consists of 12 residues. The CDR3 bases are TGTGCCAGCAGAACCTCAGGGGCCGAGCAGTACTTC. This gives the protein CASRTSGAEQYF.

The chain is built from TRBV6-6 and TRBJ2-7; TRBD2 matches 8 bases. The CDR3 extends over 15 amino acids. Germline V gene lookup returns CDR1 MNHNY and CDR2 SVGAGI (reference sequence). Trimming at V came to 6 bases and at J to 6 bases, leaving 13 bases not matched to a gene. As DNA, the CDR3 is TGTGCCAGCAGCTCCTCCCTGACTAGCGTCCTCGAGCAGTACTTC. The encoded protein is CASSSSLTSVLEQYF.

The chain recombines TRBV11-2 with TRBJ2-7, with a possible D match to TRBD2 (6 bases). This CDR3 is built from 13 residues. Trimming removed 4 bases from V and 3 bases from J, with 10 bases in between. The germline V gene has CDR1 SGHAT and CDR2 FQNNGV. CDR3 DNA: TGTGCCAGCAGCTCGTACGGGGGCTACGAGCAGTACTTC. Protein product: CASSSYGGYEQYF. Drawing the rest from reference TRBV11-2 and TRBJ2-7, the complete variable domain is EAGVAQSPRYKIIEKRQSVAFWCNPISGHATLYWYQQILGQGPKLLIQFQNNGVVDDSQLPKDRFSAERLKGVDSTLKIQPAKLEDSAVYLCASSSYGGYEQYFGPGTRLTVT.

This chain's CDR3 is CASSLVATEAFF. CDR3 coding DNA: TGTGCCAGCAGCTTAGTTGCGACAGAAGCTTTCTTT. The rearrangement uses TRBV11-2 and TRBJ1-1; D unclear. The CDR3 consists of 12 residues. V was clipped by 1 base and J by 8 bases, with 8 bases between them. The V gene's germline CDR1 is SGHAT and CDR2 FQNNGV. The whole variable domain, filled in from reference TRBV11-2 and TRBJ1-1, reads EAGVAQSPRYKIIEKRQSVAFWCNPISGHATLYWYQQILGQGPKLLIQFQNNGVVDDSQLPKDRFSAERLKGVDSTLKIQPAKLEDSAVYLCASSLVATEAFFGQGTRLTVV.

The chain recombines TRBV9 with TRBJ1-6; D may be TRBD1 (5 bases). This CDR3 has 16 amino acids. CDR1 is SGDLS, CDR2 YYNGEE, per germline. The V end lost 0 bases, the J end lost 7 bases, and 14 bases lay between the germline ends. CDR3 loop: CASSVGVGTENSPLHF. The CDR3 coding sequence is TGTGCCAGCAGCGTAGGGGTAGGGACGGAAAATTCACCCCTCCACTTT. The full variable domain, rest sourced from reference TRBV9 and TRBJ1-6, is DSGVTQTPKHLITATGQRVTLRCSPRSGDLSVYWYQQSLDQGLQFLIQYYNGEERAKGNILERFSAQQFPDLHSELNLSSLELGDSALYFCASSVGVGTENSPLHFGNGTRLTVT.

The chain has TRBV4-3 and TRBJ2-3; 7 bases align to TRBD2. V lost 2 bases, J lost 2 bases, and 4 bases stayed unmatched. This CDR3 is 15 amino acids long. Germline CDR1 and CDR2: LGHNA and YSLEER. CDR3 nucleotides: TGCGCCAGCAGCCAATCCGGGACTATCACAGATACGCAGTATTTT. Its protein product is CASSQSGTITDTQYF.

This clone was counted between two and nine times. The genes are TRBV18 and TRBJ2-5, with TRBD2 matching over 12 bases. CDR3 length: 17 amino acids. The trim removed 6 bases at V and 4 bases at J, leaving 12 bases unmatched. CDR1 is KGHSH, CDR2 LQKENI, per germline. This chain's CDR3 is CASSPTSGGAVGETQYF. CDR3 sequence (DNA): TGTGCCAGCTCTCCGACTAGCGGGGGCGCGGTAGGAGAGACCCAGTACTTC.

This clone was seen just once. The chain uses TRBV7-2 and TRBJ1-1; D ambiguous. V dropped 2 bases and J dropped 8 bases, with 6 bases sitting between them. The germline CDR1 and CDR2 sequences are SGHTA and FQGNSA. The CDR3 is 11 residues long. In DNA form, the CDR3 reads TGTGCCAGCAGCTTACTTCTAGAAGCTTTCTTT. Translated, it gives CASSLLLEAFF.

This clone was seen a few times. The chain joins TRBV11-3 to TRBJ1-4, with unresolved D. CDR1 SGHNT and CDR2 YENEEA come from the germline V gene. This CDR3 has 16 amino acids. V gave up 3 bases and J gave up 6 bases, with 17 bases separating them. CDR3 sequence: CASSFWANLKHEKLFF. DNA of the CDR3: TGTGCCAGCAGCTTCTGGGCCAACCTTAAACATGAAAAACTGTTTTTT.

In its sample, this clone is medium-sized. The identical CDR3 is also encoded by other nucleotide sequences in the sample. The rearrangement joins TRBV14 to TRBJ1-1, with D maybe TRBD1 (5 bases). The CDR3 length is 13 residues. CDR1 is SGHDN and CDR2 is FVKESK in the germline V gene. V was pared by 4 bases and J by 1 base, with 7 bases between. CDR3 sequence (DNA): TGTGCCAGCAGCCTTCAGGGGAACACTGAAGCTTTCTTT. This encodes CASSLQGNTEAFF.

The sample holds one count of this clone. The chain has TRBV4-1 and TRBJ2-2; D gene uncertain. From germline, CDR1 is MGHRA and CDR2 YSYEKL. V lost 1 base to trimming and J lost 6 bases, with 12 bases between them. The CDR3 is made up of 15 amino acids. CDR3 in amino acids: CASSQVIGFSGELFF. CDR3 sequence (DNA): TGCGCCAGCAGCCAAGTTATCGGTTTTTCCGGGGAGCTGTTTTTT.